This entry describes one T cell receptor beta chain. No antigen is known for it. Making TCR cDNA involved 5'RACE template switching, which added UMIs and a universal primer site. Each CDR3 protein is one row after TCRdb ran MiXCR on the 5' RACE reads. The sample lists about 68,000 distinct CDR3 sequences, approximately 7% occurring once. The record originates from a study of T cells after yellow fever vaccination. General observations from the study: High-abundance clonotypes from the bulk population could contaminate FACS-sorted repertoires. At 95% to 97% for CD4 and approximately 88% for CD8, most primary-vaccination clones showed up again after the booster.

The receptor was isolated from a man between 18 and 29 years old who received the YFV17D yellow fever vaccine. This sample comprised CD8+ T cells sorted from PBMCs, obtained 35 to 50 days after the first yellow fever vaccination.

The CDR3 sequence is CATSRALAVITDTQYF. The DNA for the CDR3 is TGTGCCACCAGCAGAGCGCTAGCGGTGATCACAGATACGCAGTATTTT. This chain links TRBV15 with TRBJ2-3; 7 nucleotides line up with TRBD2. The germline CDR1 and CDR2 sequences are LNHNV and YYDKDF (reference sequence). The junction had 6 bases not matched to a gene; V was cut back by 1 base and J by 2 bases. The CDR3 is 16 amino acids.